A selection of T cell receptor beta chains follows, all from one sample in a study of blood T cells in healthy people across ages. TCRdb itself ran the 5' RACE reads through MiXCR, one entry per CDR3 protein. Of 1,500,000 or so distinct CDR3 sequences in the sample, approximately 60% were seen once. The sequencing input was blood. The receptors shown here come from a man between 18 and 35 years old in good health. Both conserved end residues are part of each CDR3. Each record gives: D gene, J gene, V gene, clone size, CDR3 DNA, CDR3 protein. A D gene is named only where the DNA matches it firmly. Where a row states a size, it is once, few, many or the class of an expanded clone; other rows omit it.

>TRBD2|TRBJ2-5|TRBV6-5|NA
TGTGCCAGCAGAGCTTTAGGGGCGGGGGAGCAGTACTTC
CASRALGAGEQYF
>NA|TRBJ2-7|TRBV12-3/TRBV12-4|NA
TGTGCCAGCAGTCCCGCACGGGGAACTCGATACGAGCAGTACTTC
CASSPARGTRYEQYF
>TRBD1|TRBJ2-2|TRBV29-1|few
TGCAGCGTCAGCGAGGGGACAGGTTTTTTCGGGGAGCTGTTTTTT
CSVSEGTGFFGELFF
>NA|TRBJ2-4|TRBV29-1|NA
TGCAGCGTTGAAGGGGACGGTGCTGGGCAGTACTTC
CSVEGDGAGQYF
>TRBD1|TRBJ2-1|TRBV11-2|NA
TGTGCCAGCAGCTTCGACAGGGGCCCCACCAATGAGCAGTTCTTC
CASSFDRGPTNEQFF
>NA|TRBJ2-1|TRBV28|NA
TGTGCCAGCAGTATAATTAGCCCGGGCCTAATTTATCGTGGGTACAATGAGCAGTTCTTC
CASSIISPGLIYRGYNEQFF
>TRBD1|TRBJ2-1|TRBV11-2|NA
TGTGCCAGCAGCCGGGGCCCCGGGACAGGGGGCCACAATGAGCAGTTCTTC
CASSRGPGTGGHNEQFF
>TRBD1|TRBJ1-1|TRBV4-1|NA
TGCGCCAGCAGCCAAGACTGGGACAGCCAGCCTGGGGACACTGAAGCTTTCTTT
CASSQDWDSQPGDTEAFF
>TRBD2|TRBJ2-7|TRBV7-9|few
TGTGCCAGCACCGAAAGTGGACTAGCGGCGACCTACGAGCAGTACTTC
CASTESGLAATYEQYF
>NA|TRBJ1-1|TRBV4-2|NA
TGTGCCAGCAGCCAAGCGAGCCAAGCTTTCTTT
CASSQASQAFF
>NA|TRBJ2-7|TRBV28|NA
TGTGCCAGCAGTTTTTGGGTCACTGACGGGTACGAGCAGTACTTC
CASSFWVTDGYEQYF
>NA|TRBJ2-1|TRBV10-3|few
TGTGCCACCATTGACAGGGAGGGGTACAATGAGCAGTTCTTC
CATIDREGYNEQFF
>NA|TRBJ1-4|TRBV7-9|NA
TGTGCCAGCAGCCCCCCAAAGGCCGAAAAACTGTTTTTT
CASSPPKAEKLFF
>NA|TRBJ1-2|TRBV5-1|NA
TGCGCCAGCAGCGGGCAGGCAGGGGATTCTGGCTACACCTTC
CASSGQAGDSGYTF
>NA|TRBJ1-4|TRBV4-2|few
TGTGCCAGCAGCCAGGGGGCTAATGAAAAACTGTTTTTT
CASSQGANEKLFF
>TRBD2|TRBJ2-3|TRBV5-6|NA
TGTGCCAGCAGCTTGGTTAGCGGGACGGGAGATACGCAGTATTTT
CASSLVSGTGDTQYF
>NA|TRBJ2-7|TRBV4-3|many
TGCGCCAGCAGCCAAGATGGGACGTTAACCTACGAGCAGTACTTC
CASSQDGTLTYEQYF
>NA|TRBJ2-7|TRBV4-1|NA
TGCGCCAGCAGCTCCATTGGGTCGTACGAGCAGTACTTC
CASSSIGSYEQYF
>NA|TRBJ2-5|TRBV21-1|few
TGTGCCAGCAGCAAAAGGCAAAGCAAAGAGACCCAGTACTTC
CASSKRQSKETQYF
>TRBD1|TRBJ2-7|TRBV6-1|NA
TGTGCCAGCAGTGAAGTAGGGGGCGGGCTTCACTACGAGCAGTACTTC
CASSEVGGGLHYEQYF
>NA|TRBJ2-2|TRBV7-2|few
TGTGCCAGCAGCTTAGCCGGGTCCACGAACACCGGGGAGCTGTTTTTT
CASSLAGSTNTGELFF
>TRBD2|TRBJ2-1|TRBV5-1|NA
TGCGCCAGCAGCTGCGTAGCGGGGGGATTCAATGAGCAGTTCTTC
CASSCVAGGFNEQFF